The clone carrying this T cell receptor (beta chain) was detected only once. Sequencing was performed with immunoSEQ multiplex PCR; in TCRdb, only in-frame clones are kept and a portion is missing. The sample lists around 53,000 clones, more than 75% occurring once. Germline V gene lookup returns CDR1 ENHRY and CDR2 SYGVKD. The CDR3 consists of 15 residues. With 5 bases clipped from V and 3 bases from J, the junction kept 6 bases outside the gene matches. The sample comes from a study of T cell changes during pregnancy in multiple sclerosis. The receptor was derived from a female donor with multiple sclerosis, enrolled in a pregnancy study. Sequencing used CD8+ T cells from peripheral blood mononuclear cells, obtained before pregnancy. The chain employs TRBV10-3 and TRBJ2-5, with 10 bases identical to TRBD1. The CDR3 here is CAISSGTGEKETQYF. CDR3 in DNA: TGTGCCATCAGTTCCGGGACAGGGGAGAAAGAGACCCAGTACTTC.